This T cell receptor (beta chain) stems from a study of cytomegalovirus exposure and HLA in healthy donors. With 5 bases clipped from V and 15 bases from J, the junction kept 5 bases outside the gene matches. CDR1 is SNHLY and CDR2 is FYNNEI in the germline V gene. The CDR3 is 11 residues long. PCR was performed using 60 Vbeta and 13 Jbeta primers. Profiled with immunoSEQ multiplex PCR; TCRdb holds only in-frame clones, not every one. Of 150,000 or so clones in the sample, 80% were seen once. The material sequenced was PBMCs. The clonotype comes from a woman aged 40 to 50 in good health and CMV-seronegative. The chain carries TRBV2 and TRBJ2-1, with 9 bases fitting TRBD2. CDR3 DNA: TGTGCCAGCAGTATGGCGGGAGGGCTGTTCTTC. Encoded protein: CASSMAGGLFF. The full variable domain, rest sourced from reference TRBV2 and TRBJ2-1, is EPEVTQTPSHQVTQMGQEVILRCVPISNHLYFYWYRQILGQKVEFLVSFYNNEISEKSEIFDDQFSVERPDGSNFTLKIRSTKLEDSAMYFCASSMAGGLFFGPGTRLTVL.